One and the same sample provided the 27 T cell receptor beta chains below, sequenced in a study of naive and memory T cell subsets. General study results and limits: Naive repertoires, especially CD8, held a few larger clonotypes, possibly memory cells re-expressing CD45RA.

These receptors lack a known antigen. Two oligonucleotides, mixed equimolar, formed the beta constant-region primer covering TRBC1 and TRBC2. Ligated cDNA was amplified by four rounds of PCR with nested alpha and beta constant-region primers and SP2. MiXCR, run by TCRdb on the UMI-ligation and nested PCR reads, gives a single entry per CDR3 protein. The data show approximately 140,000 distinct CDR3 sequences, more than 15% seen once. Sequenced input: naive CD8+ T cells from blood. These receptors were collected from a human donor in good health.

This chain joins TRBV6-2 or TRBV6-3 and TRBJ2-3; D is perhaps TRBD2 (6 bases). The CDR3 contains 14 residues. The germline gives CDR1 MNHEY, CDR2 SVGEGT. V lost 5 bases, J lost 1 base, and 10 bases lay in between. The CDR3 nucleotides read TGTGCCAGCAGTCCTTGGAGGGGCACAGATACGCAGTATTTT. It encodes CASSPWRGTDTQYF.

For the CDR3, the DNA is TGTGCCAGCAGTGAGGTAGCGGGATCTGCCTACGAGCAGTACTTC. It codes for CASSEVAGSAYEQYF. The rearrangement joins TRBV6-1 to TRBJ2-7; 8 bases align to TRBD2. CDR1 is MNHNS and CDR2 is SASEGT in the germline V gene. Germline trimming cut 3 bases from V and 2 bases from J; bases unmatched to any gene: 6. The CDR3 loop spans 15 amino acids.

This chain joins TRBV28 and TRBJ2-4, with TRBD2 identical over 8 bases. V lost 5 bases and J lost 9; bases outside the gene matches: 6. This CDR3 has 13 residues. Germline CDR1 reads MDHEN; CDR2 reads SYDVKM. In DNA, the CDR3 is TGTGCCAGCAGTAACTCGGGGGGGGGCATTCAGTACTTC. This sequence encodes CASSNSGGGIQYF.

This clonotype was picked up a small number of times. This sequence joins TRBV27 and TRBJ2-7, with D unclear. The CDR3 runs 14 residues. Germline loops: CDR1 MNHEY, CDR2 SMNVEV (reference sequence). Trimming took 6 bases from V and 2 from J, leaving 14 bases between them. This CDR3 is CASSYTAEAYEQYF. DNA of the CDR3: TGTGCCAGCAGCTATACAGCTGAGGCCTACGAGCAGTACTTC.

This clonotype was seen only once. This rearrangement joins TRBV5-6 to TRBJ2-1, with D perhaps TRBD1 (5 bases). The CDR3 is 12 amino acids. Trimming cost V 3 bases and J 9 bases, with 10 bases left between them. Germline V gene data show CDR1 as SGHDT and CDR2 as YYEEEE. For the CDR3, the DNA is TGTGCCAGCAGCTGGGGCAATCTTGAGCAGTTCTTC. Translating it yields CASSWGNLEQFF.

This clonotype showed up just a few times. The CDR3 region is CASSLYFPETDTQYF. CDR3 sequence (DNA): TGTGCCAGCAGTTTATATTTTCCGGAGACAGATACGCAGTATTTT. This sequence joins TRBV27 and TRBJ2-3; D uncertain. Germline CDR1 is MNHEY and CDR2 is SMNVEV (reference sequence). The length of the CDR3 is 15 residues. The germline V and J ends were trimmed by 1 base and 3 bases, with 11 bases remaining between them.

This clonotype occurred many times. The chain joins TRBV28 to TRBJ2-6; D gene ambiguous. V was trimmed by 4 bases and J by 1 base, leaving 5 bases between them. The germline V gene has CDR1 MDHEN and CDR2 SYDVKM. The CDR3 is made up of 14 amino acids. The CDR3 nucleotides are TGTGCCAGCAGTTCGGATTCTGGGGCCAACGTCCTGACTTTC. The encoded protein is CASSSDSGANVLTF. Full variable domain (remainder filled in from reference TRBV28 and TRBJ2-6): DVKVTQSSRYLVKRTGEKVFLECVQDMDHENMFWYRQDPGLGLRLIYFSYDVKMKEKGDIPEGYSVSREKKERFSLILESASTNQTSMYLCASSSDSGANVLTFGAGSRLTVL.

This clonotype has a count of ten or more. The chain has TRBV29-1 and TRBJ2-3; 10 bases line up with TRBD2. Trimming at V came to 3 bases and at J to 4 bases, leaving 4 bases not matched to a gene. There are 14 residues in the CDR3. Per germline, CDR1 SQVTM and CDR2 ANQGSEA. The CDR3 region is CSVESSGSSDTQYF. In DNA form, the CDR3 reads TGCAGCGTTGAGTCTAGCGGGAGCTCAGATACGCAGTATTTT.

The chain has TRBV4-1 and TRBJ2-7; 10 positions agree with TRBD2. Germline CDR1 is MGHRA and CDR2 is YSYEKL. The CDR3 has 15 residues. The ends lost 2 bases at V and 6 bases at J; junction bases unmatched: 7. The CDR3: CASSQTLAGEFEQYF. In DNA form, the CDR3 reads TGCGCCAGCAGCCAAACCCTAGCGGGAGAGTTCGAGCAGTACTTC.

This sequence joins TRBV9 and TRBJ2-1, with 16 positions matching TRBD2. CDR1 is SGDLS and CDR2 is YYNGEE in the germline V gene. Germline trimming cut 0 bases from V and 5 bases from J; bases unmatched to any gene: 11. This CDR3 is built from 20 residues. In DNA, the CDR3 is TGTGCCAGCAGCGTAGCTCAGGGACTAGCGGGAGGGCCAGAAAACAATGAGCAGTTCTTC. Translation gives CASSVAQGLAGGPENNEQFF. Filled out from reference TRBV9 and TRBJ2-1, the complete variable domain reads DSGVTQTPKHLITATGQRVTLRCSPRSGDLSVYWYQQSLDQGLQFLIQYYNGEERAKGNILERFSAQQFPDLHSELNLSSLELGDSALYFCASSVAQGLAGGPENNEQFFGPGTRLTVL.

This clonotype showed up just a few times. V usage is TRBV11-2 and J usage is TRBJ2-7, with unresolved D. Trimming removed 3 bases from V and 1 base from J, with 7 bases in between. The length of the CDR3 is 13 residues. The germline CDR1 and CDR2 sequences are SGHAT and FQNNGV. The DNA of the CDR3 is TGTGCCAGCAGCTTTAGTTATTCCTACGAGCAGTACTTC. It encodes CASSFSYSYEQYF.

This clonotype was detected only a few times. This chain links TRBV10-3 with TRBJ2-3; 9 bases agree with TRBD2. The J segment lost 4 bases and the V segment lost 4 bases, leaving 6 bases of the junction unmatched. The CDR3 contains 15 residues. Germline V gene sequence: CDR1 ENHRY, CDR2 SYGVKD. CDR3 bases: TGTGCCATCAGTGTACCTCTAGCGGGACCAGATACGCAGTATTTT. Translation gives CAISVPLAGPDTQYF.

The chain combines TRBV27 with TRBJ1-6; tentative D call: TRBD1 (6 bases). Trimming took 6 bases from V and 4 from J, leaving 16 bases between them. Germline V gene data show CDR1 as MNHEY and CDR2 as SMNVEV (reference sequence). This CDR3 has 16 amino acids. The CDR3, as DNA: TGTGCCAGCAGCAAGACACAGGGAGTGTATAATTCACCCCTCCACTTT. This codes for CASSKTQGVYNSPLHF.

This clonotype has just a few counts. V gene TRBV20-1 combines with J gene TRBJ1-2; 7 nucleotides match TRBD1. CDR1 DFQATT and CDR2 SNEGSKA come from the germline V gene (reference sequence). Trimming removed 6 bases from V and 9 bases from J; junction bases left unmatched: 7. CDR3 length equals 11 residues. CDR3 in amino acids: CSAWSGGSYTF. The CDR3 DNA reads TGCAGTGCCTGGTCAGGGGGAAGCTACACCTTC.

A few counts support this clonotype. CDR3 loop: CSARASSYEQYF. The CDR3 bases are TGCAGTGCTAGAGCAAGCAGCTACGAGCAGTACTTC. The chain is built from TRBV20-1 and TRBJ2-7; D is ambiguous. Trimming removed 1 base from V and 3 bases from J, with 7 bases in between. The CDR3 length is 12 residues. Germline V gene lookup returns CDR1 DFQATT and CDR2 SNEGSKA (reference sequence).

The chain couples TRBV7-9 to TRBJ2-2, with D hard to call. The CDR3 is 13 amino acids. Germline V gene lookup returns CDR1 SEHNR and CDR2 FQNEAQ (reference sequence). Trimming left V 6 bases short and J 5 bases short, with 10 bases between. CDR3 sequence: CASSSSGTGELFF. The CDR3 bases are TGTGCCAGCAGTTCAAGTGGGACCGGGGAGCTGTTTTTT.

The J gene is TRBJ2-3, the V gene TRBV28; the D gene is possibly TRBD1 (6 bases). Trimming shortened V by 7 bases and J by 6 bases, and 17 bases separated the two germline ends. Germline V lookup: CDR1 MDHEN, CDR2 SYDVKM. The CDR3 is 14 residues long. As DNA, the CDR3 is TGTGCCAGCACCCCAGCAGGGGCATACGATACGCAGTATTTT. Translating gives CASTPAGAYDTQYF.

The V gene is TRBV6-5, the J gene TRBJ1-4; the D gene is possibly TRBD1 (6 bases). Trimming left V 5 bases short and J 8 bases short, with 18 bases between. Germline V gene data show CDR1 as MNHEY and CDR2 as SVGAGI. CDR3 length equals 15 residues. DNA of the CDR3: TGTGCCAGCAGTCCCGGGGAGGGGGGAGGAGAAAAACTGTTTTTT. It yields the protein CASSPGEGGGEKLFF.

This clonotype occurred a few times. This chain links TRBV10-3 with TRBJ2-7, with 10 bases matching TRBD2. Trimming at V came to 3 bases and at J to 4 bases, leaving 6 bases not matched to a gene. Germline CDR1 reads ENHRY; CDR2 reads SYGVKD. CDR3 length: 15 amino acids. The CDR3 loop reads CAISEGPSGSYEQYF. The CDR3, as DNA: TGTGCCATCAGTGAAGGGCCTAGCGGGAGTTACGAGCAGTACTTC.

In DNA form, the CDR3 reads TGTGCCAGCACCCACGGGGGGGATCAGCCCCAGCATTTT. Protein product: CASTHGGDQPQHF. The chain combines TRBV6-6 with TRBJ1-5, with D tentatively TRBD1 (5 bases). The CDR3 spans 13 residues. The germline V and J ends were trimmed by 7 bases and 5 bases, with 12 bases remaining between them. Germline-derived CDR1 and CDR2 are MNHNY and SVGAGI (reference sequence).

V is TRBV7-9 and J is TRBJ1-1; D is uncertain. Germline CDR1 reads SEHNR; CDR2 reads FQNEAQ (reference sequence). The CDR3 contains 14 residues. V was clipped by 0 bases and J by 1 base, with 6 bases between them. The CDR3 spells CASSLAHPNTEAFF. CDR3 sequence (DNA): TGTGCCAGCAGCTTAGCACACCCGAACACTGAAGCTTTCTTT.

The J gene is TRBJ2-2, the V gene TRBV2; D not resolved. Deletions cut 7 bases from V and 1 base from J, with 13 bases between. Germline CDR1 and CDR2: SNHLY and FYNNEI. The CDR3 spans 15 residues. The CDR3 protein is CASTRAGWNTGELFF. DNA for the CDR3: TGTGCCAGCACCCGGGCAGGTTGGAACACCGGGGAGCTGTTTTTT.

This chain joins TRBV16 and TRBJ1-1; D gene uncertain. Germline V gives CDR1 KGHSY, CDR2 FQNENV. Between the trimmed V and J ends, which lost 1 base and 1 base, there was a span of 13 bases. CDR3 length: 16 residues. CDR3: CASSQFHLGSNTEAFF. CDR3 nucleotide sequence: TGTGCCAGCAGCCAATTTCATTTAGGGTCGAACACTGAAGCTTTCTTT.

This clonotype was seen a handful of times. DNA for the CDR3: TGTGCCAGCAGCCAACAGGGGGCAACCTACGAGCAGTACTTC. Translated: CASSQQGATYEQYF. The rearrangement uses TRBV7-9 and TRBJ2-7; 9 positions agree with TRBD1. Germline CDR1 is SEHNR and CDR2 is FQNEAQ (reference sequence). This CDR3 is 14 amino acids long. J was trimmed by 2 bases and V by 5 bases; bases with no gene match: 4.

V usage is TRBV20-1 and J usage is TRBJ1-2, with D hard to call. The CDR3 runs to 16 residues. In germline, CDR1 is DFQATT, CDR2 SNEGSKA (reference sequence). Trimming took off 2 bases at V and 1 base at J, with 17 bases between the two ends. CDR3 amino acids: CSARFLGNFFNYGYTF. The CDR3 coding sequence is TGCAGTGCTAGATTCCTGGGCAACTTTTTTAACTATGGCTACACCTTC.

The chain is built from TRBV28 and TRBJ2-7; 10 bases map to TRBD2. Germline assignment: CDR1 MDHEN and CDR2 SYDVKM. The ends lost 5 bases at V and 2 bases at J; junction bases unmatched: 6. This CDR3 has 15 amino acids. The CDR3 loop is CASSRGLAETYEQYF. The CDR3 DNA reads TGTGCCAGCAGTCGCGGACTAGCGGAGACCTACGAGCAGTACTTC.

The chain combines TRBV28 with TRBJ1-2, with 8 bases lining up with TRBD1. Germline V gene sequence: CDR1 MDHEN, CDR2 SYDVKM. Trimming took 4 bases from V and 4 from J; bases not matched to a gene: 2. There are 13 residues in the CDR3. The CDR3 sequence: CASSWGTGYGYTF. The CDR3 DNA reads TGTGCCAGCAGTTGGGGGACAGGCTATGGCTACACCTTC.